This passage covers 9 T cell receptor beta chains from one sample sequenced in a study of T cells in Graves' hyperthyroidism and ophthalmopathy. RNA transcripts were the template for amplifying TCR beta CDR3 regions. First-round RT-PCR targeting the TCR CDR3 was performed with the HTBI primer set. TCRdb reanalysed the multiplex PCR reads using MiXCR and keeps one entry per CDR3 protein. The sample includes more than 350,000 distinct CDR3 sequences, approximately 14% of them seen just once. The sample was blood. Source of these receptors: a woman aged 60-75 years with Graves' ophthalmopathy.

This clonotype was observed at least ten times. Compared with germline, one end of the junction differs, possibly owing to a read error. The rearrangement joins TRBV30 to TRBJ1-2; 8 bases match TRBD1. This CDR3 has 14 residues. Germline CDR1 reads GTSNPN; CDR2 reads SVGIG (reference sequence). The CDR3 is CARSGRTGNYGYTF. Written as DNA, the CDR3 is TGTGCCCGGAGTGGAAGGACAGGGAACTATGGCTACACCTTC.

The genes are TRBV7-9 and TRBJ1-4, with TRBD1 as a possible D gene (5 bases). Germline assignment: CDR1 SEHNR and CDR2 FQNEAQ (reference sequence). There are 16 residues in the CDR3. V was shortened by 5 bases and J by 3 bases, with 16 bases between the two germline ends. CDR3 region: CASSLGTRGANEKLFF. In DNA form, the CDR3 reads TGTGCCAGCAGCCTTGGGACCCGTGGGGCTAATGAAAAACTGTTTTTT.

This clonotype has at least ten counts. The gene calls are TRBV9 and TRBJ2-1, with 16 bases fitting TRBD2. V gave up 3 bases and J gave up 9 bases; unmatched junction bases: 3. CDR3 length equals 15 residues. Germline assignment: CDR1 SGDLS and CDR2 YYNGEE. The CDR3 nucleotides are TGTGCCAGCAGCGCGGGGACTAGCGGGAGGGGTGAGCAGTTCTTC. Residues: CASSAGTSGRGEQFF.

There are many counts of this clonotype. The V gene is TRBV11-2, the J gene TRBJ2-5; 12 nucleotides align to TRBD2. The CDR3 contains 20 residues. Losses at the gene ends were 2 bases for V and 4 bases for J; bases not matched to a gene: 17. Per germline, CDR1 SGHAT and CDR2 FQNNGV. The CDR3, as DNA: TGTGCCAGCAGCTTAATGGGTCGCCTAGCGGGAGGGTCCCCCGGAGAGACCCAGTACTTC. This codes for CASSLMGRLAGGSPGETQYF.

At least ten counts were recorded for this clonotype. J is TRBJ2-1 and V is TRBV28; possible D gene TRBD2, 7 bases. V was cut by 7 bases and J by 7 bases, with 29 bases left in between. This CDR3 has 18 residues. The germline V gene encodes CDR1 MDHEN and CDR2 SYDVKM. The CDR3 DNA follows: TGTGCCAGCACGCCCCCCCCCCAATTAGCGAAGGGGGGGAATGAGCAGTTCTTC. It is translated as CASTPPPQLAKGGNEQFF.

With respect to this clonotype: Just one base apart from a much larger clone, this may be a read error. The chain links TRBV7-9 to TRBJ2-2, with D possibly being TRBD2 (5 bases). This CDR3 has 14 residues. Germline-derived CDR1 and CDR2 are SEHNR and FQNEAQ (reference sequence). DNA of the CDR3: TGTGCCAGCAGCTTATCAGCAGGCTCCGGGGAGCTGGTTTTT. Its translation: CASSLSAGSGELVF.

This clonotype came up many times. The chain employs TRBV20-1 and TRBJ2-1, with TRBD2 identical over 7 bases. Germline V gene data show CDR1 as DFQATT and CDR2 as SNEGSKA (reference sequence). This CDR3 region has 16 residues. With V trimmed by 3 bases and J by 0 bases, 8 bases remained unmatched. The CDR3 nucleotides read TGCAGTGCTAGGGTTCCTAGCGGCAACTCCTACAATGAGCAGTTCTTC. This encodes CSARVPSGNSYNEQFF.

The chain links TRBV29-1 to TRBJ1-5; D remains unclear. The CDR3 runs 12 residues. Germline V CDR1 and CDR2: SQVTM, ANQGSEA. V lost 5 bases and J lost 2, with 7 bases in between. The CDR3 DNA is TGCAGCGTTCGCCAGGGCAATCAGCCCCAGCATTTT. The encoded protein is CSVRQGNQPQHF.

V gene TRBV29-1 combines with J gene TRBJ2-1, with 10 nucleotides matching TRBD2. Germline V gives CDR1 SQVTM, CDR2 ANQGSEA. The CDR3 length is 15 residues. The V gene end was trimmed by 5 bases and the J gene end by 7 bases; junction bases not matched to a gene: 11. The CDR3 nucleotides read TGCAGCGTTCGTAGCGGGGGGCTAGGGGGTAATGAGCAGTTCTTC. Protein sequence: CSVRSGGLGGNEQFF.